This TCR beta chain was captured in a study of PD-1 blockade in classical Hodgkin lymphoma. Every one of the patients relapsed after autologous stem cell transplantation (brentuximab vedotin exposure was variable). Assay: immunoSEQ multiplex PCR; the TCRdb copy retains only in-frame clones and omits some. In the table there are 45,000 or so clones, roughly 90% of which are singletons. Germline CDR1 is SGDLS and CDR2 is YYNGEE. With 3 bases clipped from V and 4 bases from J, the junction kept 1 base outside the gene matches. The CDR3 runs to 13 residues. The sequences come from peripheral blood mononuclear cells (PBMCs), collected at baseline. The source is a human donor with classical Hodgkin lymphoma. The chain employs TRBV9 and TRBJ2-1, with 7 bases that match TRBD1. The CDR3, as DNA: TGTGCCAGCAGCGGGGGACAGTACAATGAGCAGTTCTTC. It is translated as CASSGGQYNEQFF.